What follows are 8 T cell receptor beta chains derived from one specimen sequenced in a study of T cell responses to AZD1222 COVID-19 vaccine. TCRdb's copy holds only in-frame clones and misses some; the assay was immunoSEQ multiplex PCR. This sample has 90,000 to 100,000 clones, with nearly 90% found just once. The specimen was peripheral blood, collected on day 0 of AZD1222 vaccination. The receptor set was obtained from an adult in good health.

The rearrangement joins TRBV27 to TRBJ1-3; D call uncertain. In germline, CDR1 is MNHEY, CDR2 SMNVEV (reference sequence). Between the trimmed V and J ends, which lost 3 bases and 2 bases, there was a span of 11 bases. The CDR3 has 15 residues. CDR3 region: CASSLYGVAGNTIYF. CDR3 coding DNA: TGTGCCAGCAGTTTGTACGGGGTGGCTGGAAACACCATATATTTT.

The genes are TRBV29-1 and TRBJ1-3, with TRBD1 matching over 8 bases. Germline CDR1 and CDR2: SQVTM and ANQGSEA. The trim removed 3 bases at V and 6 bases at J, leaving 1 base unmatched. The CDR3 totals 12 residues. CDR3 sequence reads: CSVEDRENTIYF. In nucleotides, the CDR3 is TGCAGCGTTGAGGACAGGGAAAACACCATATATTTT.

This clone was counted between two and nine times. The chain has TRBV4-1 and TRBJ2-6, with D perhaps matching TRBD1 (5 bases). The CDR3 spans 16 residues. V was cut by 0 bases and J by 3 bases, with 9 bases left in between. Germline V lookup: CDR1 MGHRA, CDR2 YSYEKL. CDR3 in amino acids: CASSQEPQGGANVLTF. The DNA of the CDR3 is TGCGCCAGCAGCCAAGAGCCGCAGGGTGGGGCCAACGTCCTGACTTTC.

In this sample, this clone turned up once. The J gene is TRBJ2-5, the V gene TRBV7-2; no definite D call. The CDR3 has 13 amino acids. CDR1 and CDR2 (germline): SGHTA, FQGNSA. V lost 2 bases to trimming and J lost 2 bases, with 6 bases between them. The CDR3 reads CASSLNRQETQYF. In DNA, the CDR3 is TGTGCCAGCAGCTTAAACAGACAAGAGACCCAGTACTTC.

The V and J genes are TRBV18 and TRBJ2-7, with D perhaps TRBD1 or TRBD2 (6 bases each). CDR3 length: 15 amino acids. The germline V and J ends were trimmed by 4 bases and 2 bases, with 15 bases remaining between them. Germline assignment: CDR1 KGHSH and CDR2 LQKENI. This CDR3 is CASSREGGLTYEQYF. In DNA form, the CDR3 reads TGTGCCAGCTCACGAGAAGGGGGGCTAACCTACGAGCAGTACTTC.

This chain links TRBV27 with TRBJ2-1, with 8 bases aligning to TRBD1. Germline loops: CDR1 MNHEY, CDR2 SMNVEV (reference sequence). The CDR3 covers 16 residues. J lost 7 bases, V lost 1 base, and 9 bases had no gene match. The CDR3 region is CASSLFLGTGGNEQFF. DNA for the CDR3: TGTGCCAGCAGTTTATTCCTCGGGACAGGTGGTAATGAGCAGTTCTTC.

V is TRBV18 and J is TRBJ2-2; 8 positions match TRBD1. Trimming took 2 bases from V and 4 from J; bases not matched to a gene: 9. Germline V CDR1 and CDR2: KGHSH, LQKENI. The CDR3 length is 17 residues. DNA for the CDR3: TGTGCCAGCTCACCATATCAGGGGGCAAAGTTCACCGGGGAGCTGTTTTTT. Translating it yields CASSPYQGAKFTGELFF. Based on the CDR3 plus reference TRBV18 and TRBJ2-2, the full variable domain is NAGVMQNPRHLVRRRGQEARLRCSPMKGHSHVYWYRQLPEEGLKFMVYLQKENIIDESGMPKERFSAEFPKEGPSILRIQQVVRGDSAAYFCASSPYQGAKFTGELFFGEGSRLTVL.

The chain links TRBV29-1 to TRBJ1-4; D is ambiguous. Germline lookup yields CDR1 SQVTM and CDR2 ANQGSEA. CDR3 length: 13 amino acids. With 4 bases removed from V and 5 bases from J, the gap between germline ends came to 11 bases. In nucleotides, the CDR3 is TGCAGCGTTGCGGGCATTGGGAATGAAAAACTGTTTTTT. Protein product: CSVAGIGNEKLFF.